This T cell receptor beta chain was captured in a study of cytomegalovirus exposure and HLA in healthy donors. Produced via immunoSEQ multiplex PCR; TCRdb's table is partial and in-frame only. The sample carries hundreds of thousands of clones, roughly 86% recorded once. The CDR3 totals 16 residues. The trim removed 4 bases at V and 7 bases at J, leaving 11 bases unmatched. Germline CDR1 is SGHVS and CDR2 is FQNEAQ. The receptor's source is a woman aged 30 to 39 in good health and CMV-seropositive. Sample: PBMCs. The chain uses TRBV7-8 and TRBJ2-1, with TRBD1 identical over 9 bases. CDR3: CASSSGLGQGGNEQFF. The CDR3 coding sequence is TGTGCCAGCAGCTCCGGCTTGGGACAGGGTGGAAATGAGCAGTTCTTC.